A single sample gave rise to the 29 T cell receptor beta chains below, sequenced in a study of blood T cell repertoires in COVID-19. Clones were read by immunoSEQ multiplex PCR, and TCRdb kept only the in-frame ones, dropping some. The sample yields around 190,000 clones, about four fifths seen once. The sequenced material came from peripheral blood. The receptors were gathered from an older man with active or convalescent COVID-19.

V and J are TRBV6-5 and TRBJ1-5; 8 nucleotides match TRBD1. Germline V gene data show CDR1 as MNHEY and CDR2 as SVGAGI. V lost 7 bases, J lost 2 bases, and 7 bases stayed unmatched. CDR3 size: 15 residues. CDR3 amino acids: CASNGQGSGNQPQHF. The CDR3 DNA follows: TGTGCCAGCAATGGACAGGGATCCGGCAATCAGCCCCAGCATTTT.

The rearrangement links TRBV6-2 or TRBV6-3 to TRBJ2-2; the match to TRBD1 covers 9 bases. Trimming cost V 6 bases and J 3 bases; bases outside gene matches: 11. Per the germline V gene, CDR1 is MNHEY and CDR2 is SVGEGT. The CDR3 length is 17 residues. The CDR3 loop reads CASSPVRGQGYTGELFF. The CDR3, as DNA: TGTGCCAGCAGCCCCGTCCGGGGACAGGGATACACCGGGGAGCTGTTTTTT.

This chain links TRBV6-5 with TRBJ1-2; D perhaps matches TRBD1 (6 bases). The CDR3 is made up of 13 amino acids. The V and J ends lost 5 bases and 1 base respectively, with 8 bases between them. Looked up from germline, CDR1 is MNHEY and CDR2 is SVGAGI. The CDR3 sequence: CASSKDSNYGYTF. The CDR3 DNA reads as TGTGCCAGCAGTAAGGACAGTAACTATGGCTACACCTTC.

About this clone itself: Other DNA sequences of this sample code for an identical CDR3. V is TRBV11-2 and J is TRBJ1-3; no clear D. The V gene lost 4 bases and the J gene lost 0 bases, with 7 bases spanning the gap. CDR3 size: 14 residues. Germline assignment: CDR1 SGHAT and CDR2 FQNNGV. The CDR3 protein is CASSSGVSGNTIYF. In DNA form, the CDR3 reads TGTGCCAGCAGCTCGGGAGTCTCTGGAAACACCATATATTTT.

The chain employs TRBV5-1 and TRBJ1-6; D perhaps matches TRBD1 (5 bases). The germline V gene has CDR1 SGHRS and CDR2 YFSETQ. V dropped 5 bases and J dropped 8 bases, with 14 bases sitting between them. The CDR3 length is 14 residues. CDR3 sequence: CASRLRDFDSPLHF. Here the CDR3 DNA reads TGCGCCAGCAGGCTGCGGGACTTCGATTCACCCCTCCACTTT.

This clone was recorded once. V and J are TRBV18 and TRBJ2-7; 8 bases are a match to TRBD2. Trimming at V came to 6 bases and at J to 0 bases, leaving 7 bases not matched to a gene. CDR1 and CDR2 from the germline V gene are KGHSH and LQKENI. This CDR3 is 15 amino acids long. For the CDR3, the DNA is TGTGCCAGCTCCGGTAGCGGGGATCCCTCCTACGAGCAGTACTTC. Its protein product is CASSGSGDPSYEQYF.

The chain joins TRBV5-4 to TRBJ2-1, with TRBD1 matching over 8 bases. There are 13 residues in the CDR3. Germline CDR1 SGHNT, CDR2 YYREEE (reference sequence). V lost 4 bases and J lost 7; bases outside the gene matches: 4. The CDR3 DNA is TGTGCCAGCAGCACGGACAGGGAAAATGAGCAGTTCTTC. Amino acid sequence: CASSTDRENEQFF. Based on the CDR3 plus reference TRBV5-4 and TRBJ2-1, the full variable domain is ETGVTQSPTHLIKTRGQQVTLRCSSQSGHNTVSWYQQALGQGPQFIFQYYREEENGRGNFPPRFSGLQFPNYSSELNVNALELDDSALYLCASSTDRENEQFFGPGTRLTVL.

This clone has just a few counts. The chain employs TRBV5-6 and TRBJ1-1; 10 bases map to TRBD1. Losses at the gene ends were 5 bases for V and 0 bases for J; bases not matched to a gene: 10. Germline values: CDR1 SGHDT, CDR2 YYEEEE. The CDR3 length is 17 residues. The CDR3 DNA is TGTGCCAGCAGTTGGGAGACAGGGGGCATAATGAACACTGAAGCTTTCTTT. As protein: CASSWETGGIMNTEAFF. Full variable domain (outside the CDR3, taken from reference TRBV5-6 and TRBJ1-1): DAGVTQSPTHLIKTRGQQVTLRCSPKSGHDTVSWYQQALGQGPQFIFQYYEEEERQRGNFPDRFSGHQFPNYSSELNVNALLLGDSALYLCASSWETGGIMNTEAFFGQGTRLTVV.

DNA for the CDR3: TGTGCCAGCAGCGATACCTCAGGGAGGGAACAAGATACGCAGTATTTT. Translated: CASSDTSGREQDTQYF. This chain connects TRBV7-9 to TRBJ2-3; 7 nucleotides agree with TRBD2. The germline CDR1 and CDR2 sequences are SEHNR and FQNEAQ (reference sequence). Trimming removed 5 bases from V and 5 bases from J; junction bases left unmatched: 13. The CDR3 sequence is 16 residues long.

In DNA, the CDR3 is TGTGCCAGCAGTTGGCTCCTGAACACTGAAGCTTTCTTT. Translating it yields CASSWLLNTEAFF. This chain links TRBV27 with TRBJ1-1; no reliable D call. CDR3 size: 13 residues. Trimming removed 4 bases from V and 0 bases from J, with 6 bases in between. CDR1 is MNHEY and CDR2 is SMNVEV in the germline V gene (reference sequence).

As DNA, the CDR3 is TGCGCCAGCAGCCGTTCCCATGGAGCTCAAGAGACCCAGTACTTC. Its protein product is CASSRSHGAQETQYF. This chain connects TRBV5-1 to TRBJ2-5; the D is unclear. Germline V lookup: CDR1 SGHRS, CDR2 YFSETQ. Trimming shortened V by 4 bases and J by 2 bases, and 15 bases separated the two germline ends. The CDR3 is made up of 15 amino acids.

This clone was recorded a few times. The CDR3 sequence is CASSKEEVETQYF. CDR3 DNA: TGTGCCAGCAGTAAAGAGGAGGTGGAGACCCAGTACTTC. V is TRBV2 and J is TRBJ2-5; TRBD2 is a possible D gene (5 bases). The CDR3 length is 13 residues. The V gene's germline CDR1 is SNHLY and CDR2 FYNNEI. Trimming cost V 5 bases and J 5 bases, with 12 bases left between them.

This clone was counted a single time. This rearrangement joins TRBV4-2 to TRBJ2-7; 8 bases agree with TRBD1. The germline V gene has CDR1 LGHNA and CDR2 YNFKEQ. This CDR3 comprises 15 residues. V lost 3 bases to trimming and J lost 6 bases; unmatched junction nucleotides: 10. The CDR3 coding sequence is TGTGCCAGCAGCCAGGTTGGACAGGGAGGAGGCGAGCAGTACTTC. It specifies CASSQVGQGGGEQYF.

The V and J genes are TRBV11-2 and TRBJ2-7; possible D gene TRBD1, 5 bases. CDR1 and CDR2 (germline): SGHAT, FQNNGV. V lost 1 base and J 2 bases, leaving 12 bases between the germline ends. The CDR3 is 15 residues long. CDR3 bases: TGTGCCAGCAGCTTAGGCTCCGACAGTCCCTACGAGCAGTACTTC. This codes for CASSLGSDSPYEQYF.

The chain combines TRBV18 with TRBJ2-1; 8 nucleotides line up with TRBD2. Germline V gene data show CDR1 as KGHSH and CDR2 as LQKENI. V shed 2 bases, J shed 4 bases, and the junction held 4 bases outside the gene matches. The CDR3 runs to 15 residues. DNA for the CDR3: TGTGCCAGCTCACCAACCACTAGCGGATACAATGAGCAGTTCTTC. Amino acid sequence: CASSPTTSGYNEQFF.

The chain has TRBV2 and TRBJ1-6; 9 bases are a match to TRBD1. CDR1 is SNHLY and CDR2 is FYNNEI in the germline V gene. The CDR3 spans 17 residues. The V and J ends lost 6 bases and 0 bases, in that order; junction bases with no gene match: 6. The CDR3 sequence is CASRGTGSSSYNSPLHF. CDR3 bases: TGTGCCAGCAGAGGGACAGGGTCAAGCTCCTATAATTCACCCCTCCACTTT.

The CDR3 sequence: CASSAGLAGAAYEQYF. CDR3 bases: TGCGCCAGCAGTGCGGGACTAGCGGGGGCGGCCTACGAGCAGTACTTC. The chain combines TRBV5-1 with TRBJ2-7; 14 bases align to TRBD2. The CDR3 runs 16 residues. CDR1 and CDR2 from the germline V gene are SGHRS and YFSETQ. Losses at the gene ends were 5 bases for V and 2 bases for J; bases not matched to a gene: 6.

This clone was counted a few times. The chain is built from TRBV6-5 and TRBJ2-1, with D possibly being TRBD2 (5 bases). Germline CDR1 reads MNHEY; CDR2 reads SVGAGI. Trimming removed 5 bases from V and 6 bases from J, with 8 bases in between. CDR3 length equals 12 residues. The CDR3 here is CASSPGVNEQFF. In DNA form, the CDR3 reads TGTGCCAGCAGTCCCGGGGTCAATGAGCAGTTCTTC.

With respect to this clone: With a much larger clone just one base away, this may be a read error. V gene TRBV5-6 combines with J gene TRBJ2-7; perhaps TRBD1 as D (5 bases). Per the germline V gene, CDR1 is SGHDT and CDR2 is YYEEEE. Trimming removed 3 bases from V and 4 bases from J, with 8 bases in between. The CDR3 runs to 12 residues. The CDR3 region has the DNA TGTGCCAGCAGCTCTCAGGGATACGAGCAGTACTTC. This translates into CASSSQGYEQYF.

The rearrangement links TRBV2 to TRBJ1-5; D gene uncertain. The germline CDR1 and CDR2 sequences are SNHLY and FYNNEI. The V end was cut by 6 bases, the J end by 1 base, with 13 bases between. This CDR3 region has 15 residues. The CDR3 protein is CASSLDTGSNQPQHF. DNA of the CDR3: TGTGCCAGCAGCCTCGACACCGGCAGCAATCAGCCCCAGCATTTT.

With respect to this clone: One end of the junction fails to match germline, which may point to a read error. The CDR3 here is CASSSTGNSEAFF. DNA for the CDR3: TGTGCCAGCTCGTCCACAGGGAACTCTGAAGCTTTCTTT. The chain links TRBV12-3 or TRBV12-4 to TRBJ1-1; D is possibly TRBD1 (6 bases). This CDR3 contains 13 residues.

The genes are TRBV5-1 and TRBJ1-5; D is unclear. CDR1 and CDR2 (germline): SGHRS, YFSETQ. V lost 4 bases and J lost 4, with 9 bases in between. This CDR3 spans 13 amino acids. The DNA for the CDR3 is TGCGCCAGCAGCCTGATGACTAATCAGCCCCAGCATTTT. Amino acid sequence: CASSLMTNQPQHF.

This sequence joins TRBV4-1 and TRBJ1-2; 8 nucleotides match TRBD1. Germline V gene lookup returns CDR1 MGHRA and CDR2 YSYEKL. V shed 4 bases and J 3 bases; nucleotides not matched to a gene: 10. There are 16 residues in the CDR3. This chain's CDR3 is CASSRTGFIVDYGYTF. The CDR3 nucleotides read TGCGCCAGCAGCCGGACAGGGTTTATCGTCGACTATGGCTACACCTTC.

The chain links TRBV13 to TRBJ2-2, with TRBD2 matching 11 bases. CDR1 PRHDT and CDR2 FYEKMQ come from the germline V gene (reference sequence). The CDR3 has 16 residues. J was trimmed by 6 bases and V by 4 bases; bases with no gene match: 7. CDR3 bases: TGTGCCAGCAGCTCGGTAGCGGGAGGGCCGGCCGGGGAGCTGTTTTTT. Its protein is CASSSVAGGPAGELFF.

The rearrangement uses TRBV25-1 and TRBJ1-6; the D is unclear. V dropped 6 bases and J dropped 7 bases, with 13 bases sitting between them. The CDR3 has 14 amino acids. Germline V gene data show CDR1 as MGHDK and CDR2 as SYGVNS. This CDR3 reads CASRRDLDNSPLHF. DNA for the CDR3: TGTGCCAGCAGGAGGGATCTTGACAATTCACCCCTCCACTTT.

The CDR3 sequence is CASSGQFTDTQYF. The CDR3 DNA follows: TGTGCCAGCAGTGGACAGTTCACAGATACGCAGTATTTT. The chain joins TRBV5-4 to TRBJ2-3; a possible D gene is TRBD1 (6 bases). Trimming cost V 5 bases and J 2 bases, with 9 bases left between them. The germline V gene encodes CDR1 SGHNT and CDR2 YYREEE (reference sequence). The CDR3 runs 13 residues. The full variable domain, its missing parts supplied by reference TRBV5-4 and TRBJ2-3, is ETGVTQSPTHLIKTRGQQVTLRCSSQSGHNTVSWYQQALGQGPQFIFQYYREEENGRGNFPPRFSGLQFPNYSSELNVNALELDDSALYLCASSGQFTDTQYFGPGTRLTVL.

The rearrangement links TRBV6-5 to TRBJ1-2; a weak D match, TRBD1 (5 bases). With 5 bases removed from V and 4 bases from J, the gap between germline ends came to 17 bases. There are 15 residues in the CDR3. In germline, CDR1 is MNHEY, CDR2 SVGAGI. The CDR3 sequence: CASSTGGVSTYGYTF. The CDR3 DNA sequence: TGTGCCAGCAGTACCGGGGGGGTTTCCACCTATGGCTACACCTTC.

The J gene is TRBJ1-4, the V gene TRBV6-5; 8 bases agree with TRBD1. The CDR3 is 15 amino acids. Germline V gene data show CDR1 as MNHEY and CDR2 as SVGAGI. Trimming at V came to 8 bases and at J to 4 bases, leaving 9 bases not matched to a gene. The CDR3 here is CASGGTGGGNEKLFF. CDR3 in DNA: TGTGCCAGCGGAGGGACAGGCGGGGGTAATGAAAAACTGTTTTTT.

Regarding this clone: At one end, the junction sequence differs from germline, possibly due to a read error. The CDR3 DNA follows: TGTGCTAGCAGCGTGGGACGGATGGAGGGGACCCAGTACTTC. Protein: CASSVGRMEGTQYF. The chain joins TRBV7-7 to TRBJ2-5; D possibly corresponds to TRBD2 (6 bases). Germline CDR1 is SSHAT and CDR2 is FNYEAQ (reference sequence). The CDR3 spans 14 residues.